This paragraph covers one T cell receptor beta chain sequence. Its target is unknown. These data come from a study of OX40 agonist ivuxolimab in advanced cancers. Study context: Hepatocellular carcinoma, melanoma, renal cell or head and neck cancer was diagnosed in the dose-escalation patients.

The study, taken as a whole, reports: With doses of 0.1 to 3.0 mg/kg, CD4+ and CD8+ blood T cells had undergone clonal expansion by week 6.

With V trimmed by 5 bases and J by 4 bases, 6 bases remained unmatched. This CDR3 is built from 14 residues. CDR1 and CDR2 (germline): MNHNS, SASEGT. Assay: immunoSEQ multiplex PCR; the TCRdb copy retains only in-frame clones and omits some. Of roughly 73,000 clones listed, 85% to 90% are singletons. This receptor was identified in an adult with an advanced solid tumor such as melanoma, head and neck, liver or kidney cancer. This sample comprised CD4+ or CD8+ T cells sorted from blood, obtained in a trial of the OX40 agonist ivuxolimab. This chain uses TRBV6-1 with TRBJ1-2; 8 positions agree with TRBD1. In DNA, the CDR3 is TGTGCCAGCAGTTTTGGACAGGGTTCCTATGGCTACACCTTC. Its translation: CASSFGQGSYGYTF.